Described below is a single TCR beta chain sequence and its context. Its antigen remains unknown. The TCR beta cDNA libraries carried unique molecular identifiers. Yield was roughly 500,000 cDNA molecules from around 1 to 10 million T cells. TCRdb recomputed calls from the PCR reads with MiXCR, one row per CDR3 protein. The sample records hundreds of thousands of distinct CDR3 sequences, around 40% being singletons. The entry originates in a study of post-analysis software for immune sequencing data. Study-wide context: Included courses were relapsing-remitting and secondary progressive multiple sclerosis; progressive-relapsing multiple sclerosis was also included. Study results and limitations: In patients, a few TRBV segments were more frequent than in controls, with TRBV5-6, TRBV5-1 and TRBV20-1 among them. Significantly lower normalized Chao1 diversity was found in patients with multiple sclerosis relative to controls.

Germline CDR1 is SGHTA and CDR2 is FQGNSA. This CDR3 spans 17 amino acids. This TCR was recovered from a girl aged 10-17 years with multiple sclerosis. The sequenced sample was blood. This sequence joins TRBV7-2 and TRBJ2-1, with a weak D call TRBD1 (6 bases). The end of the DNA fits TRBJ2-7 better, so the J call may be wrong. CDR3 sequence: CASSPEPRGGSHNEQYF. CDR3 DNA: TGTGCCAGCAGCCCGGAACCAAGAGGGGGATCTCACAATGAGCAGTACTTC.